In this sample, the clone carrying this T cell receptor beta chain turned up a few times. This entry comes from a study of CD8+ T cells in alopecia areata. The treatment was: oral pan-JAK inhibitor, 5-10 mg twice daily. Deletions cut 6 bases from V and 1 base from J, with 12 bases between. Looked up from germline, CDR1 is SNHLY and CDR2 is FYNNEI. The length of the CDR3 is 14 residues. RNA extraction was followed by reverse transcription into cDNA, which acted as the sequencing template. Clones were read by immunoSEQ multiplex PCR, and TCRdb kept only the in-frame ones, dropping some. Among 200,000 or so clones listed, over 45% were seen once.

The sequence derives from a human donor with alopecia areata. Sequencing was performed on CD4+ T cells sorted from blood, taken at week 24, from a patient treated with tofacitinib. This rearrangement joins TRBV2 to TRBJ2-5; the D gene is possibly TRBD2 (5 bases). The CDR3 region is CASSGGSFQETQYF. The CDR3 bases are TGTGCCAGCAGCGGCGGGTCCTTCCAAGAGACCCAGTACTTC.